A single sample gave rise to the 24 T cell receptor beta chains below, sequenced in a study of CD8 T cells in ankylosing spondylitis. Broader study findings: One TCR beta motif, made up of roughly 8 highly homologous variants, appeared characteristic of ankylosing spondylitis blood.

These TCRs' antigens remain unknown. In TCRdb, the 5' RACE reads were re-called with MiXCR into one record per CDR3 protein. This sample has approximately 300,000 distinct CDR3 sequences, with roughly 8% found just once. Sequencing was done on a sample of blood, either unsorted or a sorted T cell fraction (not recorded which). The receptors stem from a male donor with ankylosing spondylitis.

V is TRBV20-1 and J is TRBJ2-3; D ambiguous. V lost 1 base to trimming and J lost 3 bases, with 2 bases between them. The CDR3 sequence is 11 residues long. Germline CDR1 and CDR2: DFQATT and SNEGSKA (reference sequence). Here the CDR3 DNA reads TGCAGTGCTAGAGCGACAGATACGCAGTATTTT. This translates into CSARATDTQYF.

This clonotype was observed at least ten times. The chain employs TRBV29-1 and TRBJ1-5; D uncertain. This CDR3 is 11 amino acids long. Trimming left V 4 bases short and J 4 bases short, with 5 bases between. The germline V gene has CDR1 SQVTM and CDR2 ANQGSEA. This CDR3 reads CSVGENQPQHF. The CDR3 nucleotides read TGCAGCGTTGGGGAGAATCAGCCCCAGCATTTT.

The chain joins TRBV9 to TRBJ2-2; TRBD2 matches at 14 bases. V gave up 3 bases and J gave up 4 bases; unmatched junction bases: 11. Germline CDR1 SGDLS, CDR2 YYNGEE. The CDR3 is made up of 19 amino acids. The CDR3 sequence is CASSGRLAGGPWGTGELFF. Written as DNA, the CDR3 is TGTGCCAGCAGCGGCCGACTAGCGGGAGGGCCGTGGGGCACCGGGGAGCTGTTTTTT.

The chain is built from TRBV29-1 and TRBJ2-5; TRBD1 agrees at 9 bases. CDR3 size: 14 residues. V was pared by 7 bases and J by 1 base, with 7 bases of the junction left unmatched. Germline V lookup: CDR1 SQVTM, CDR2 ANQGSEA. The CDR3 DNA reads TGCAGCGCCCGAGACAGGGGGGCCCAAGAGACCCAGTACTTC. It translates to CSARDRGAQETQYF. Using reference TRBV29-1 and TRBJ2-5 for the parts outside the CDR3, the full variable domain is SAVISQKPSRDICQRGTSLTIQCQVDSQVTMMFWYRQQPGQSLTLIATANQGSEATYESGFVIDKFPISRPNLTFSTLTVSNMSPEDSSIYLCSARDRGAQETQYFGPGTRLLVL.

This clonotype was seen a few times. CDR3 in amino acids: CSVKDRVVADTQYF. CDR3 sequence (DNA): TGCAGCGTCAAAGACAGGGTTGTCGCAGATACGCAGTATTTT. V gene TRBV29-1 combines with J gene TRBJ2-3; 7 positions agree with TRBD1. This CDR3 contains 14 residues. J gave up 4 bases and V 6 bases, and 10 bases lay outside the gene matches. CDR1 SQVTM and CDR2 ANQGSEA come from the germline V gene.

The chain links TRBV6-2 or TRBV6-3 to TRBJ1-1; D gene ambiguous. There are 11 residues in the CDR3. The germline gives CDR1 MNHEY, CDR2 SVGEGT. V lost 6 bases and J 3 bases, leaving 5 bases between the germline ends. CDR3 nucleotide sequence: TGTGCCAGCAGATGGGACACTGAAGCTTTCTTT. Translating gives CASRWDTEAFF.

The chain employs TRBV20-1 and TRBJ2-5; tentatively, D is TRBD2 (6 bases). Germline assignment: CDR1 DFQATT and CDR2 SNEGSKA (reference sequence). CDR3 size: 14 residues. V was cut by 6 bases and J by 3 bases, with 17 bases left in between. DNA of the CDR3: TGCAGTGCCCACCTAGGGACTCGTGAAGAGACCCAGTACTTC. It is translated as CSAHLGTREETQYF.

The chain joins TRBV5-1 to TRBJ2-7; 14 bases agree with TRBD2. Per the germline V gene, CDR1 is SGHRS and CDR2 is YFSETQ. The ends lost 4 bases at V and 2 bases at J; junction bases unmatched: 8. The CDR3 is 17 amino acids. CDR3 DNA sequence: TGCGCCAGCAGCACCGGACTAGCGGGAGGTTTGCCCTACGAGCAGTACTTC. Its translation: CASSTGLAGGLPYEQYF.

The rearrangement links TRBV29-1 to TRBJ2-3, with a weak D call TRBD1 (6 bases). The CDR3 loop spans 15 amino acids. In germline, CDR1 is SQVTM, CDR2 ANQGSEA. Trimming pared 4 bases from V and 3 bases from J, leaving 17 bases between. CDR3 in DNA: TGCAGCGTTGTAGGGCTGGGGGCGCGGACAGATACGCAGTATTTT. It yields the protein CSVVGLGARTDTQYF.

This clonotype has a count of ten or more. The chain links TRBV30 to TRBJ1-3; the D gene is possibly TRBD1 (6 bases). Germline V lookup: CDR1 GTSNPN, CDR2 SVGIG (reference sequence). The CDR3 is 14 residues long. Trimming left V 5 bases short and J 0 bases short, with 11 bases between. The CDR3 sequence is CAWGTGTSGNTIYF. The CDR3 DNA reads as TGTGCCTGGGGAACAGGGACCTCTGGAAACACCATATATTTT.

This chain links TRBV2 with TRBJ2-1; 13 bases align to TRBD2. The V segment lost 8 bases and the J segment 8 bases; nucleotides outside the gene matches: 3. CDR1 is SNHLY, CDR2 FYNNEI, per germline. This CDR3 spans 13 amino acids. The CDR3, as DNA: TGTGCCAGCGAAGGACTAGCGGGAGATGAGCAGTTCTTC. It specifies CASEGLAGDEQFF.

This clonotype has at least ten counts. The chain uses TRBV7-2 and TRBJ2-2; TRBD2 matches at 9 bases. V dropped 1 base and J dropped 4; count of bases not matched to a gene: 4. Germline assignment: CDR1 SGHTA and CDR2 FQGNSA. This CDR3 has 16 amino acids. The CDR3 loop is CASSLEAGGVTGELFF. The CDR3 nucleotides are TGTGCCAGCAGCTTAGAGGCGGGAGGGGTCACCGGGGAGCTGTTTTTT.

CDR3 amino acids: CATTLGGGLAAHEQFF. Written as DNA, the CDR3 is TGTGCCACTACGCTGGGGGGGGGACTAGCGGCCCATGAGCAGTTCTTC. The V gene is TRBV28, the J gene TRBJ2-1; 11 bases align to TRBD2. Germline CDR1 is MDHEN and CDR2 is SYDVKM. This CDR3 spans 16 amino acids. The V gene end was trimmed by 10 bases and the J gene end by 8 bases; junction bases not matched to a gene: 16.

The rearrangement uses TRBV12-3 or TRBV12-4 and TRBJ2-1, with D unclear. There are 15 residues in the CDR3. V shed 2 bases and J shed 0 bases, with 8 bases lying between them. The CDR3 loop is CASSLFASSYNEQFF. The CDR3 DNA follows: TGTGCCAGCAGTTTATTTGCCAGCTCCTACAATGAGCAGTTCTTC.

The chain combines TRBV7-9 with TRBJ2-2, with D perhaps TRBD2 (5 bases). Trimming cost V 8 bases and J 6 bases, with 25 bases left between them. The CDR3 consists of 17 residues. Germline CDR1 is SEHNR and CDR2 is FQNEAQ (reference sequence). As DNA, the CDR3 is TGTGCCAGCCAGTGGGCGGTATGGCGGGTTTTCTCCGGGGAGCTGTTTTTT. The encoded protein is CASQWAVWRVFSGELFF.

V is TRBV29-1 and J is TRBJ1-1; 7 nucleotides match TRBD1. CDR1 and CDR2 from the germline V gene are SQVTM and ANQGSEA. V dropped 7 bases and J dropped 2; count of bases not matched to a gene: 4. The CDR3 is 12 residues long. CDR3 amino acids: CSGRGYNTEAFF. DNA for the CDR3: TGCAGCGGCAGGGGGTATAACACTGAAGCTTTCTTT.

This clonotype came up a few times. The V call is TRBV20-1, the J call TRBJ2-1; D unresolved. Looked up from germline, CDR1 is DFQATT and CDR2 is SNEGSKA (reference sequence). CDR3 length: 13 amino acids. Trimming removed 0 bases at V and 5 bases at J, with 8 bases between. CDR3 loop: CSARDLGNNEQFF. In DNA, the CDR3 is TGCAGTGCTAGAGATTTAGGGAACAATGAGCAGTTCTTC.

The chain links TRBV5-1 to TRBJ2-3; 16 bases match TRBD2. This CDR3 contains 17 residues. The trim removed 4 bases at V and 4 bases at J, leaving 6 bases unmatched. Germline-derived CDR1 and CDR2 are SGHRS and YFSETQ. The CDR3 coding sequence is TGCGCCAGCAGCACGGGACTAGCGGGAGGGCCTGCAGATACGCAGTATTTT. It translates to CASSTGLAGGPADTQYF.

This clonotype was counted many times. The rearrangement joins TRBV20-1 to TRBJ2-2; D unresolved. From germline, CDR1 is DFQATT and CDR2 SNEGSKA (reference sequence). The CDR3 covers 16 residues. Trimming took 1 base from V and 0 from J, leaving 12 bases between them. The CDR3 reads CSARGLSQPNTGELFF. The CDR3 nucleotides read TGCAGTGCTAGAGGCCTGAGTCAGCCGAACACCGGGGAGCTGTTTTTT.

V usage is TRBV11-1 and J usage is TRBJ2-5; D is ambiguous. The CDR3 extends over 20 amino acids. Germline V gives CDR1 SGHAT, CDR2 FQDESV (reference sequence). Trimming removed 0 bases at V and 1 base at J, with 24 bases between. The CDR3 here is CASSLADRAPQLRRQETQYF. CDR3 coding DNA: TGTGCCAGCAGCTTAGCGGATAGGGCACCACAATTACGCCGCCAAGAGACCCAGTACTTC.

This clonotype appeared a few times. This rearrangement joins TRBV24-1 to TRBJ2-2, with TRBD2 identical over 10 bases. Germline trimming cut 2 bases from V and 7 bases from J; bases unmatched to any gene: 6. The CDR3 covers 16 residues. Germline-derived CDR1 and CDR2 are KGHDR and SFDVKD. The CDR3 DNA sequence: TGTGCCACCAGTGATTCTAGCGGGAGCATTGGCGGGGAGCTGTTTTTT. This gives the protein CATSDSSGSIGGELFF.

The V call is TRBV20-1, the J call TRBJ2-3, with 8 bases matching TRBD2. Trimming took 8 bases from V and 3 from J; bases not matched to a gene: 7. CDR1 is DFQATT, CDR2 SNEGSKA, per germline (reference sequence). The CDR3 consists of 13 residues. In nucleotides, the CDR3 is TGCAGTAAACTGGCTAGCGGGACAGATACGCAGTATTTT. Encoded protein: CSKLASGTDTQYF.

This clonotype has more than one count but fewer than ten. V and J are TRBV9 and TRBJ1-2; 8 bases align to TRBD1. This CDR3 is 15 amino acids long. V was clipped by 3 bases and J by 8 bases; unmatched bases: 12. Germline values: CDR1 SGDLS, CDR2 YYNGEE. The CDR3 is CASSGEAGQETGYTF. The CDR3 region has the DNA TGTGCCAGCAGCGGCGAGGCGGGACAGGAGACCGGCTACACCTTC.

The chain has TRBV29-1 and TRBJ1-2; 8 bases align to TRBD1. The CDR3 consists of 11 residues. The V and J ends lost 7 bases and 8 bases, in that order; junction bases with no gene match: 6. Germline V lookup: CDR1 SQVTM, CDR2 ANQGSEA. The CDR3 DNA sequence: TGCAGCGCCGCAGGGGGCGAAGGCTACACCTTC. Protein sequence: CSAAGGEGYTF.